This paragraph covers one T cell receptor beta chain sequence. The antigen remains unidentified. Sequencing used immunoSEQ multiplex PCR; TCRdb keeps in-frame clones, though not all of them. Altogether more than 70,000 clones are present, 90% being singletons, with the ten largest covering 0.095% to 0.11%. This specimen belongs to a study of graft-versus-host responses after intestinal transplantation. Trimming removed 6 bases at V and 2 bases at J, with 13 bases between. The CDR3 length is 13 residues. Germline CDR1 is SQVTM and CDR2 is ANQGSEA. V and J are TRBV29-1 and TRBJ2-5; perhaps TRBD1 as D (5 bases). The clonotype was recovered from a human donor who received an intestinal transplant. The sample consisted of unstimulated CD4+ T cells sorted from spleen or lymph node cells, taken before intestinal transplant. The CDR3 nucleotides are TGCAGCGTCGACGATTGGACACAAGAGACCCAGTACTTC. Residues: CSVDDWTQETQYF.